The 3 T cell receptor beta chains given below trace back to one sample, sequenced in a study of T cell changes during pregnancy in multiple sclerosis. TCRdb's copy holds only in-frame clones and misses some; the assay was immunoSEQ multiplex PCR. Among about 77,000 clones, over 75% were seen once, and the ten largest hold around 1.8%. The sample in question was peripheral blood, obtained before pregnancy. The source of these receptors is a female donor with multiple sclerosis, enrolled in a pregnancy study.

The rearrangement links TRBV19 to TRBJ2-3, with TRBD1 matching over 7 bases. V shed 2 bases, J shed 3 bases, and the junction held 2 bases outside the gene matches. The CDR3 is 14 residues long. Looked up from germline, CDR1 is LNHDA and CDR2 is SQIVND (reference sequence). The CDR3 bases are TGTGCCAGTAGTATAAGGGGGCGGACAGATACGCAGTATTTT. This encodes CASSIRGRTDTQYF.

The chain employs TRBV10-3 and TRBJ2-7; D may be TRBD1 (5 bases). The CDR3 is made up of 13 amino acids. Trimming removed 10 bases from V and 5 bases from J, with 18 bases in between. CDR1 and CDR2 (germline): ENHRY, SYGVKD. CDR3 sequence reads: CANSRQGSDEQYF. CDR3 nucleotide sequence: TGTGCCAACTCCCGCCAGGGAAGCGACGAGCAGTACTTC.

The V call is TRBV5-1, the J call TRBJ2-5, with 8 nucleotides matching TRBD1. V lost 0 bases to trimming and J lost 5 bases; unmatched junction nucleotides: 3. This CDR3 region has 14 residues. Germline loops: CDR1 SGHRS, CDR2 YFSETQ. The CDR3 here is CASSLGQGRETQYF. The CDR3 DNA follows: TGCGCCAGCAGCTTGGGACAGGGGAGGGAGACCCAGTACTTC.